Below are 27 T cell receptor beta chains sequenced from a single sample in a study of CD8+ T cells in alopecia areata. RNA, once extracted, was reverse transcribed into cDNA for use as the sequencing template. Measured with immunoSEQ multiplex PCR; TCRdb has only the in-frame clones, and not every one. The table lists approximately 100,000 clones, around 59% of them singletons, with 8.5% to 10% in the top ten. The sample taken for sequencing was CD4+ T cells sorted from blood. The source is a human donor in good health.

In its sample, this clone was seen a few times. CDR3 loop: CASSGTANTGELFF. The CDR3 DNA reads as TGTGCCAGCAGTGGGACAGCGAACACCGGGGAGCTGTTTTTT. This chain links TRBV25-1 with TRBJ2-2; D may be TRBD1 (6 bases). The V gene's germline CDR1 is MGHDK and CDR2 SYGVNS. V lost 4 bases and J lost 0, with 6 bases in between. The CDR3 is 14 amino acids.

This chain uses TRBV10-3 with TRBJ2-5; tentative D call: TRBD1 (6 bases). The CDR3 length is 12 residues. Germline V gene data show CDR1 as ENHRY and CDR2 as SYGVKD. The V gene lost 3 bases and the J gene lost 12 bases, with 14 bases spanning the gap. The CDR3 DNA follows: TGTGCCATCAGTGACGCTTGGGACAATAAGTACTTC. Its translation is CAISDAWDNKYF.

This clone was detected only a few times. The V gene is TRBV30, the J gene TRBJ2-4; perhaps TRBD1 as D (5 bases). V dropped 0 bases and J dropped 0 bases, with 15 bases sitting between them. The CDR3 has 17 residues. Germline V gene sequence: CDR1 GTSNPN, CDR2 SVGIG (reference sequence). In nucleotides, the CDR3 is TGTGCCTGGAGTGTACCTTGGGCAGGGTTAGCCAAAAACATTCAGTACTTC. Translating gives CAWSVPWAGLAKNIQYF. Full variable domain (remainder filled in from reference TRBV30 and TRBJ2-4): SQTIHQWPATLVQPVGSPLSLECTVEGTSNPNLYWYRQAAGRGLQLLFYSVGIGQISSEVPQNLSASRPQDRQFILSSKKLLLSDSGFYLCAWSVPWAGLAKNIQYFGAGTRLSVL.

This sequence joins TRBV7-9 and TRBJ2-7, with a tentative D call TRBD2 (5 bases). Trimming took off 10 bases at V and 3 bases at J, with 16 bases between the two ends. This CDR3 has 13 amino acids. Germline V gene sequence: CDR1 SEHNR, CDR2 FQNEAQ (reference sequence). CDR3 loop: CATRGLSFYEQYF. CDR3 coding DNA: TGTGCCACCCGCGGGCTAAGCTTCTACGAGCAGTACTTC.

The chain carries TRBV23-1 and TRBJ2-6; 7 nucleotides align to TRBD1. TRBV23-1 is an open reading frame, and its role is uncertain. V shed 7 bases, J shed 1 base, and the junction held 10 bases outside the gene matches. The CDR3 spans 17 residues. The CDR3 reads CASIPGQKTSGANVLTF. The CDR3 DNA sequence: TGCGCCAGCATCCCGGGACAGAAGACGTCTGGGGCCAACGTCCTGACTTTC.

The count of this clone is one. The chain couples TRBV28 to TRBJ1-5, with TRBD1 matching over 7 bases. The CDR3 covers 15 residues. The germline V gene encodes CDR1 MDHEN and CDR2 SYDVKM. V was clipped by 6 bases and J by 4 bases; unmatched bases: 9. The CDR3 spells CASRIRDSQNQPQHF. The CDR3 DNA is TGTGCCAGCAGAATTAGGGACAGCCAAAATCAGCCCCAGCATTTT.

This clone was found a few times. The rearrangement links TRBV29-1 to TRBJ1-2, with TRBD1 identical over 9 bases. Germline V gene sequence: CDR1 SQVTM, CDR2 ANQGSEA. Unmatched junction bases numbered 10, after V lost 3 bases and J lost 5 bases. The CDR3 is 15 residues long. The CDR3 nucleotides are TGCAGCGTTGAGGCGGAACCCGGGACAGGGTATGGCTACACCTTC. This translates into CSVEAEPGTGYGYTF.

Only one count was recorded for this clone. The V and J genes are TRBV2 and TRBJ1-5, with D maybe TRBD1 (6 bases). Looked up from germline, CDR1 is SNHLY and CDR2 is FYNNEI. Trimming removed 6 bases from V and 5 bases from J, with 14 bases in between. CDR3 size: 14 residues. The CDR3 coding sequence is TGTGCCAGCAGGAATGACAGGACCTATCAGCCCCAGCATTTT. Protein: CASRNDRTYQPQHF.

The V and J genes are TRBV6-6 and TRBJ2-2, with TRBD1 as a possible D gene (5 bases). The ends were cut back, 5 bases at V and 2 bases at J, with 15 bases in the middle. The CDR3 contains 16 residues. The V gene's germline CDR1 is MNHNY and CDR2 SVGAGI (reference sequence). The CDR3 DNA is TGTGCCAGCAGTGCGACAGTTATACCCAACACCGGGGAGCTGTTTTTT. It encodes CASSATVIPNTGELFF.

This clone was counted only a few times. The chain uses TRBV2 and TRBJ1-2, with TRBD1 identical over 12 bases. The CDR3 is 12 amino acids. Trimming took 10 bases from V and 8 from J; bases not matched to a gene: 5. From germline, CDR1 is SNHLY and CDR2 FYNNEI. The CDR3 DNA sequence: TGTGCCACCCGGGACAGGGGGCGCGGCTACACCTTC. Protein sequence: CATRDRGRGYTF.

The J gene is TRBJ2-1, the V gene TRBV29-1, with D uncertain. The CDR3 has 11 residues. Trimming cost V 6 bases and J 4 bases, with 7 bases left between them. CDR1 is SQVTM and CDR2 is ANQGSEA in the germline V gene. This CDR3 is CSVGRYNEQFF. In DNA, the CDR3 is TGCAGCGTCGGACGGTACAATGAGCAGTTCTTC.

The chain has TRBV6-1 and TRBJ2-7; D perhaps matches TRBD1 (5 bases). V shed 4 bases and J shed 5 bases, with 6 bases lying between them. Germline-derived CDR1 and CDR2 are MNHNS and SASEGT. The CDR3 consists of 11 residues. CDR3 DNA sequence: TGTGCCAGCAGTGTAGGGGACGAGCAGTACTTC. It specifies CASSVGDEQYF.

The chain couples TRBV6-8 to TRBJ2-5; 8 nucleotides line up with TRBD2. Germline-derived CDR1 and CDR2 are MNHGY and SAAAGT. V lost 9 bases to trimming and J lost 10 bases; unmatched junction nucleotides: 16. The length of the CDR3 is 14 residues. CDR3: CARPGLESLGDQYF. CDR3 sequence (DNA): TGTGCCAGGCCGGGACTAGAGAGTCTGGGAGACCAGTACTTC.

The chain is built from TRBV10-3 and TRBJ2-1; 10 nucleotides line up with TRBD2. V dropped 4 bases and J dropped 3; count of bases not matched to a gene: 6. The CDR3 spans 16 residues. Germline V CDR1 and CDR2: ENHRY, SYGVKD. DNA of the CDR3: TGTGCCATCAGTGCGTTTAGCGGGGGGCGCTACAATGAGCAGTTCTTC. Protein product: CAISAFSGGRYNEQFF.

This clone was detected once. The genes are TRBV5-6 and TRBJ2-3; D is unclear. V was trimmed by 4 bases and J by 9 bases, leaving 12 bases between them. The CDR3 extends over 12 amino acids. Germline V CDR1 and CDR2: SGHDT, YYEEEE. The CDR3, as DNA: TGTGCCAGCAGCGTTTCTAGGGCAACGCAGTATTTT. Encoded protein: CASSVSRATQYF.

The sample holds a few counts of this clone. The V gene is TRBV27, the J gene TRBJ2-7; a weak D match, TRBD2 (6 bases). The CDR3 length is 14 residues. The germline V gene encodes CDR1 MNHEY and CDR2 SMNVEV (reference sequence). V was pared by 5 bases and J by 3 bases, with 14 bases between. The CDR3 region has the DNA TGTGCCAGCAGTCCTTACACGGACTACTACGAGCAGTACTTC. This sequence encodes CASSPYTDYYEQYF.

This clone was recorded a few times. This chain uses TRBV5-6 with TRBJ1-5; D unclear. Germline CDR1 SGHDT, CDR2 YYEEEE. V lost 1 base to trimming and J lost 5 bases, with 10 bases between them. This CDR3 region has 14 residues. This chain's CDR3 is CASSLPGVDQPQHF. CDR3 bases: TGTGCCAGCAGCTTGCCCGGTGTCGATCAGCCCCAGCATTTT.

The V gene is TRBV19, the J gene TRBJ2-7, with 7 bases aligning to TRBD1. Germline-derived CDR1 and CDR2 are LNHDA and SQIVND (reference sequence). V lost 9 bases to trimming and J lost 0 bases; unmatched junction nucleotides: 8. This CDR3 has 14 amino acids. CDR3 DNA sequence: TGTGCCAGCCAGGACAGGCACAGCTCCTACGAGCAGTACTTC. It is translated as CASQDRHSSYEQYF. Together with reference TRBV19 and TRBJ2-7, the CDR3 gives the full variable domain: DGGITQSPKYLFRKEGQNVTLSCEQNLNHDAMYWYRQDPGQGLRLIYYSQIVNDFQKGDIAEGYSVSREKKESFPLTVTSAQKNPTAFYLCASQDRHSSYEQYFGPGTRLTVT.

This rearrangement joins TRBV7-2 to TRBJ2-2; TRBD1 might be the D (6 bases). In germline, CDR1 is SGHTA, CDR2 FQGNSA. Between the trimmed V and J ends, which lost 3 bases and 0 bases, there was a span of 8 bases. This CDR3 has 15 residues. The CDR3 nucleotides read TGTGCCAGCAGCTTGGGACACCCGAACACCGGGGAGCTGTTTTTT. Protein product: CASSLGHPNTGELFF.

V usage is TRBV29-1 and J usage is TRBJ1-4; D gene uncertain. This CDR3 has 12 amino acids. Germline-derived CDR1 and CDR2 are SQVTM and ANQGSEA. With 4 bases removed from V and 8 bases from J, the gap between germline ends came to 11 bases. For the CDR3, the DNA is TGCAGCGTTGGTTTCGACCAGGAAAAACTGTTTTTT. This gives the protein CSVGFDQEKLFF.

The table lists this clone with a few counts. CDR3 bases: TGTGCCAGCAGCTCCTATGGACAGGGGAGTGAAAAACTGTTTTTT. Translation: CASSSYGQGSEKLFF. The chain joins TRBV7-8 to TRBJ1-4; 9 positions agree with TRBD1. The CDR3 covers 15 residues. Germline lookup yields CDR1 SGHVS and CDR2 FQNEAQ. V dropped 4 bases and J dropped 7; count of bases not matched to a gene: 7.

The gene calls are TRBV2 and TRBJ1-2, with TRBD1 as a possible D gene (5 bases). Deletions cut 7 bases from V and 4 bases from J, with 16 bases between. CDR1 is SNHLY, CDR2 FYNNEI, per germline. This CDR3 has 14 amino acids. CDR3 nucleotide sequence: TGTGCCAGCACCCTAAGAGGGGCCGCCTATGGCTACACCTTC. This sequence encodes CASTLRGAAYGYTF. Complete variable domain (other parts from reference TRBV2 and TRBJ1-2): EPEVTQTPSHQVTQMGQEVILRCVPISNHLYFYWYRQILGQKVEFLVSFYNNEISEKSEIFDDQFSVERPDGSNFTLKIRSTKLEDSAMYFCASTLRGAAYGYTFGSGTRLTVV.

This clone showed up just once. This chain joins TRBV30 and TRBJ1-5; no firm D call. Trimming pared 1 base from V and 6 bases from J, leaving 13 bases between. Germline CDR1 GTSNPN, CDR2 SVGIG (reference sequence). The length of the CDR3 is 14 residues. CDR3 amino acids: CAWSGGLAPQPQHF. CDR3 sequence (DNA): TGTGCCTGGAGTGGCGGGCTGGCGCCTCAGCCCCAGCATTTT.

This clone was found a few times. This chain joins TRBV5-1 and TRBJ2-7; D is uncertain. The V gene's germline CDR1 is SGHRS and CDR2 YFSETQ. The V gene lost 5 bases and the J gene lost 3 bases, with 9 bases spanning the gap. This CDR3 has 12 amino acids. Here the CDR3 DNA reads TGCGCCAGCAGAAATGGGGACTACGAGCAGTACTTC. Protein product: CASRNGDYEQYF.

The sample holds a few counts of this clone. The V and J genes are TRBV7-9 and TRBJ1-1; D uncertain. V gave up 6 bases and J gave up 2 bases, with 16 bases separating them. Looked up from germline, CDR1 is SEHNR and CDR2 is FQNEAQ (reference sequence). The length of the CDR3 is 15 residues. CDR3 DNA sequence: TGTGCCAGCAGACACCGTGGGGTATCAAACACTGAAGCTTTCTTT. Its translation is CASRHRGVSNTEAFF.

Here the CDR3 DNA reads TGCGCCAGCAGCCGGGACGTCTACAATGAGCAGTTCTTC. Its protein product is CASSRDVYNEQFF. The chain combines TRBV5-1 with TRBJ2-1; the D gene could be TRBD1 or TRBD2 (5 bases each). Germline V gene lookup returns CDR1 SGHRS and CDR2 YFSETQ. Trimming left V 4 bases short and J 3 bases short, with 8 bases between. CDR3 length equals 13 residues. The whole variable domain, filled in from reference TRBV5-1 and TRBJ2-1, reads KAGVTQTPRYLIKTRGQQVTLSCSPISGHRSVSWYQQTPGQGLQFLFEYFSETQRNKGNFPGRFSGRQFSNSRSEMNVSTLELGDSALYLCASSRDVYNEQFFGPGTRLTVL.

This chain joins TRBV10-3 and TRBJ1-3; no firm D call. This CDR3 has 13 residues. The germline CDR1 and CDR2 sequences are ENHRY and SYGVKD. Trimming cost V 0 bases and J 16 bases, with 16 bases left between them. The CDR3 DNA reads as TGTGCCATCAGTGAGTCGGGTCCCGGACGGCCCTATTTT. Protein product: CAISESGPGRPYF.